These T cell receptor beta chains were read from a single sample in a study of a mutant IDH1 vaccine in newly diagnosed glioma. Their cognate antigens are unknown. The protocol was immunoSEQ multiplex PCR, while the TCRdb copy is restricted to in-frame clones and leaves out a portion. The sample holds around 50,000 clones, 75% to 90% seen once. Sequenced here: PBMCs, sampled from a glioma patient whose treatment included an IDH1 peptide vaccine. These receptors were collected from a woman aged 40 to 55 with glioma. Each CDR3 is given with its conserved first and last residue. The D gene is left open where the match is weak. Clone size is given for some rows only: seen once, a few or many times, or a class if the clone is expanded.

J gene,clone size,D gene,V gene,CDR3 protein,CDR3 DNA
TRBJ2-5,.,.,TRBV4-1,CASSQAPKETQYF,TGCGCCAGCAGCCAAGCGCCGAAAGAGACCCAGTACTTC
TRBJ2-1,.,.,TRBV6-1,CASSGGQRYNEQFF,TGTGCCAGCAGTGGAGGGCAGCGTTACAATGAGCAGTTCTTC
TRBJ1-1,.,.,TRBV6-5,CASSYGRGTEAFF,TGTGCCAGCAGCTACGGCCGGGGGACTGAAGCTTTCTTT
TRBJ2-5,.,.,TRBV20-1,CNPQDRETQYF,TGCAACCCACAGGACCGGGAGACCCAGTACTTC
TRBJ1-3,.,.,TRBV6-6,CASSQPGSSGNTIYF,TGTGCCAGCAGTCAACCGGGATCCTCTGGAAACACCATATATTTT
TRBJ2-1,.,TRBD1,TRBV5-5,CASSLLGDRLLNEQFF,TGTGCCAGCAGCTTGTTGGGGGACAGACTTCTCAATGAGCAGTTCTTC
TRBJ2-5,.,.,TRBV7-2,CASRPGPGRRNQETQYF,TGTGCCAGCAGACCGGGACCGGGACGGAGGAACCAAGAGACCCAGTACTTC
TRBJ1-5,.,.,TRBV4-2,CASSQGQSNQPQHF,TGTGCCAGCAGCCAAGGACAGAGCAATCAGCCCCAGCATTTT
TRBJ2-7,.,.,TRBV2,CASRLALSSYEQYF,TGTGCCAGCAGGCTAGCGCTTAGCTCCTACGAGCAGTACTTC
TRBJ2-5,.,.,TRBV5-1,CASSMNAQETQYF,TGCGCCAGCAGCATGAACGCCCAAGAGACCCAGTACTTC
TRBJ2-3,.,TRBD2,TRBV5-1,CASRQDFRLAGGLDTQYF,TGCGCCAGCAGGCAAGATTTTAGACTAGCGGGGGGGCTAGATACGCAGTATTTT
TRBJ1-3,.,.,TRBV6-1,CASQGGRRSGNTIYF,TGTGCCAGCCAAGGAGGGCGGCGCTCTGGAAACACCATATATTTT
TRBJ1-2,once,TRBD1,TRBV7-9,CASSFLFRDRGDGYTF,TGTGCCAGCAGCTTCCTTTTTCGGGACAGGGGGGACGGCTACACCTTC
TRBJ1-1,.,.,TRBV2,CASIATRGIWTEAFF,TGTGCCAGCATTGCGACAAGGGGGATTTGGACTGAAGCTTTCTTT
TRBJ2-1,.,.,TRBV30,CAWLGEAYNEQFF,TGTGCCTGGTTGGGGGAGGCTTACAATGAGCAGTTCTTC
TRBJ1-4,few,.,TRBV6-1,CASSEQGRRGANEKLFF,TGTGCCAGCAGTGAACAGGGTCGGAGGGGTGCGAATGAAAAACTGTTTTTT
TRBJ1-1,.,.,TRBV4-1,CASSQEGLRGWGNTEAFF,TGCGCCAGCAGCCAAGAGGGTCTGAGGGGCTGGGGGAACACTGAAGCTTTCTTT
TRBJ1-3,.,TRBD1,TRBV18,CASSAKQGNGNTIYF,TGTGCCAGCTCAGCAAAACAGGGGAATGGAAACACCATATATTTT
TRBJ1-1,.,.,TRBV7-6,CASSPSPFTEAFF,TGTGCCAGCAGCCCAAGTCCTTTCACTGAAGCTTTCTTT
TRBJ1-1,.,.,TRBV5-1,CASSLAGNTEAFF,TGCGCCAGCAGCTTGGCGGGGAACACTGAAGCTTTCTTT
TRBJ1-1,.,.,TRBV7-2,CASSFEGYTEAFF,TGTGCCAGCAGCTTCGAGGGATACACTGAAGCTTTCTTT
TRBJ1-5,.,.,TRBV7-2,CASSLQGAQPQHF,TGTGCCAGCAGCCTACAGGGAGCCCAGCCCCAGCATTTT
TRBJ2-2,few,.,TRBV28,CASSGQKNTGELFF,TGTGCCAGCAGTGGGCAGAAGAACACCGGGGAGCTGTTTTTT
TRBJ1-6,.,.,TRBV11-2,CASSLADRPLHF,TGTGCCAGCAGCTTAGCAGACAGACCCCTCCACTTT
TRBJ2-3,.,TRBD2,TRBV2,CASRSGGATDTQYF,TGTGCCAGCAGGAGCGGGGGGGCAACCGATACGCAGTATTTT
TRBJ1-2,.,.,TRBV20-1,CSASGSYGYTF,TGCAGTGCTAGCGGCAGCTATGGCTACACCTTC
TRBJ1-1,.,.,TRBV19,CASSTDRENTEAFF,TGTGCCAGTAGTACGGACAGAGAGAACACTGAAGCTTTCTTT
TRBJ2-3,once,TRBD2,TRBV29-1,CSVAGLAIDTQYF,TGCAGCGTAGCCGGACTAGCCATTGATACGCAGTATTTT
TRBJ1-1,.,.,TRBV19,CASSINTEAFF,TGTGCCAGTAGTATTAACACTGAAGCTTTCTTT
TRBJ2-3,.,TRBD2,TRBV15,CATSRGGLAVDTQYF,TGTGCCACCAGCAGAGGAGGGCTAGCGGTGGATACGCAGTATTTT
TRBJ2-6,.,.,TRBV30,CASRPGIGAGANVLTF,TGTGCCTCACGGCCGGGGATAGGGGCTGGGGCCAACGTCCTGACTTTC
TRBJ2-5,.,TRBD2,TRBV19,CASSIRGLARETQYF,TGTGCCAGTAGTATAAGGGGACTAGCTAGGGAGACCCAGTACTTC
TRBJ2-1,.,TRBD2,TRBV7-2,CASSSSGEGIYNEQFF,TGTGCCAGCAGCTCTTCGGGGGAGGGGATCTACAATGAGCAGTTCTTC
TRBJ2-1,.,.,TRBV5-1,CASSLVGSGNEQFF,TGCGCCAGCAGCTTGGTAGGTAGCGGCAATGAGCAGTTCTTC
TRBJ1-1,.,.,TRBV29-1,CSVRDMNTEAFF,TGCAGCGTTCGGGATATGAACACTGAAGCTTTCTTT
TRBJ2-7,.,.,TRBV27,CASSPQWGANSYEQYF,TGTGCCAGCAGTCCGCAGTGGGGCGCCAATTCCTACGAGCAGTACTTC
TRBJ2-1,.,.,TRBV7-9,CASSFVGRGISYNEQFF,TGTGCCAGCAGCTTTGTAGGGAGGGGGATCTCCTACAATGAGCAGTTCTTC
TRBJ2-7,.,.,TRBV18,CASSPSLASSYEQYF,TGTGCCAGCTCACCAAGCCTTGCAAGCTCCTACGAGCAGTACTTC
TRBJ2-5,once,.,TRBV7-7,CASSPDEGLAKTQYF,TGTGCTAGCAGCCCCGACGAGGGTTTGGCGAAGACCCAGTACTTC
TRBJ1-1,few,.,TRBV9,CASSANVRLGNTEAFF,TGTGCCAGCAGCGCGAATGTTAGGTTGGGGAACACTGAAGCTTTCTTT
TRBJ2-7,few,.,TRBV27,CASSFQGGYEQYF,TGTGCCAGCAGTTTCCAGGGGGGTTACGAGCAGTACTTC
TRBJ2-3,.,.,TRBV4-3,CASSLSHLGGDTQYF,TGCGCCAGCAGCTTAAGTCACCTGGGAGGCGATACGCAGTATTTT
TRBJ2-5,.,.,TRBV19,CASSIRAGEETQYF,TGTGCCAGTAGTATAAGGGCAGGCGAAGAGACCCAGTACTTC
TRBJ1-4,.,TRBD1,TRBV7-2,CASSYYRGRGEKLFF,TGTGCCAGCAGCTACTACAGGGGCAGAGGGGAAAAACTGTTTTTT
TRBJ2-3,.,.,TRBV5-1,CASSPTTADTQYF,TGCGCCAGCAGCCCCACCACGGCAGATACGCAGTATTTT
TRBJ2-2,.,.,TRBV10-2,CASSQPGSGELFF,TGCGCCAGCAGCCAACCAGGGTCCGGGGAGCTGTTTTTT
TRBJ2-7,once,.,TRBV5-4,CASSGSDSYEQYF,TGTGCCAGCAGCGGGTCGGACTCCTACGAGCAGTACTTC
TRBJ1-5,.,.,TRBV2,CASSEDSGGRGPQHF,TGTGCCAGCAGTGAGGACAGCGGCGGCCGTGGGCCCCAGCATTTT
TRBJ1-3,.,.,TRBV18,CASSPVLLGHPNTIYF,TGTGCCAGCTCACCAGTGCTGTTGGGACATCCAAACACCATATATTTT
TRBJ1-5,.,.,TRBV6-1,CASSEISRRSNQPQHF,TGTGCCAGCAGTGAAATAAGTCGGAGGAGCAATCAGCCCCAGCATTTT
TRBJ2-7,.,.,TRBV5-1,CASSLVGRGYEQYF,TGCGCCAGCAGCTTGGTTGGCAGGGGCTACGAGCAGTACTTC
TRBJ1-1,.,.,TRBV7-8,CASTPGSPMNTEAFF,TGTGCCAGCACCCCGGGGTCCCCTATGAACACTGAAGCTTTCTTT
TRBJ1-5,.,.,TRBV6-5,CASSTFRGNQPQHF,TGTGCCAGCAGCACCTTCAGGGGCAATCAGCCCCAGCATTTT
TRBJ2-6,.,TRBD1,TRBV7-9,CASSTWTGNSGANVLTF,TGTGCCAGCAGCACCTGGACAGGGAACTCTGGGGCCAACGTCCTGACTTTC
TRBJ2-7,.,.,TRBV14,CASSSEDGQVPYEQYF,TGTGCCAGCAGCTCTGAAGATGGCCAAGTCCCCTACGAGCAGTACTTC
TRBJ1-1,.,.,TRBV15,CATSGYTEAFF,TGTGCCACCTCAGGGTACACTGAAGCTTTCTTT